This T cell receptor beta chain is from a study of blood T cell repertoires in COVID-19. Across the whole study: Collection of acute and convalescent COVID-19 samples took place in the United States, Italy and Spain. Nucleic acid was either cDNA or gDNA, and it came from T cells, B-cell-depleted T cells, or PBMCs.

The V and J ends lost 6 bases and 2 bases respectively, with 8 bases between them. CDR3 length: 12 residues. CDR1 and CDR2 (germline): MDHEN, SYDVKM. Clones were read by immunoSEQ multiplex PCR, and TCRdb kept only the in-frame ones, dropping some. The table shows around 99,000 clones, with roughly 80% occurring only once. Sample: peripheral blood. The chain employs TRBV28 and TRBJ2-7; perhaps TRBD2 as D (6 bases). This clonotype was sampled from a woman aged 60-70 years with acute or convalescent COVID-19. CDR3 loop: CASRAGAYEQYF. In DNA form, the CDR3 reads TGTGCCAGCAGAGCGGGTGCCTACGAGCAGTACTTC.